A single sample is the source of the 14 T cell receptor beta chains below, sequenced in a study of T cells after yellow fever vaccination. TCRdb redid the calling of the 5' RACE reads with MiXCR, one entry per CDR3 protein. The sample shows fewer than 500,000 distinct CDR3 sequences, around 20% of them seen only once. The specimen was PBMCs, collected before the yellow fever booster vaccination. These receptors were collected from a man younger than 35 who received the YFV17D yellow fever vaccine.

The rearrangement links TRBV28 to TRBJ1-2; no firm D call. Trimming removed 4 bases at V and 4 bases at J, with 13 bases between. Germline-derived CDR1 and CDR2 are MDHEN and SYDVKM. The CDR3 runs to 14 residues. CDR3 DNA: TGTGCCAGCAGTTCGGGGTGGGCCTCCTATGGCTACACCTTC. It yields the protein CASSSGWASYGYTF.

This clonotype came up a few times. The V and J genes are TRBV28 and TRBJ1-2; no firm D call. The CDR3 length is 11 residues. Between the trimmed V and J ends, which lost 3 bases and 7 bases, there was a span of 6 bases. Germline CDR1 reads MDHEN; CDR2 reads SYDVKM. The DNA of the CDR3 is TGTGCCAGCAGTTTCTCTAGTGGCTACACCTTC. It is translated as CASSFSSGYTF.

The V call is TRBV12-3 or TRBV12-4, the J call TRBJ1-1; 7 positions agree with TRBD1. This CDR3 contains 17 residues. The ends lost 0 bases at V and 0 bases at J; junction bases unmatched: 7. CDR3 sequence: CASSLAPQGGMNTEAFF. The CDR3 DNA reads as TGTGCCAGCAGTTTAGCCCCCCAGGGGGGCATGAACACTGAAGCTTTCTTT.

This clonotype was seen ten or more times. The gene calls are TRBV4-2 and TRBJ2-6; D assignment may be TRBD1 or TRBD2 (5 bases each). This CDR3 has 15 amino acids. CDR1 is LGHNA, CDR2 YNFKEQ, per germline. V lost 2 bases to trimming and J lost 5 bases, with 10 bases between them. CDR3 bases: TGTGCCAGCAGCCAATCGGGGCTGAGGGCCAACGTCCTGACTTTC. Protein: CASSQSGLRANVLTF.

This clonotype was counted only a few times. This chain connects TRBV6-5 to TRBJ1-2; the D gene is possibly TRBD1 (6 bases). This CDR3 is built from 12 residues. The germline CDR1 and CDR2 sequences are MNHEY and SVGAGI. Trimming cost V 6 bases and J 12 bases, with 17 bases left between them. CDR3 sequence: CASSPDRKRDTF. The CDR3, as DNA: TGTGCCAGCAGCCCCGACAGGAAAAGGGACACCTTC.

The genes are TRBV5-1 and TRBJ1-2, with TRBD1 matching 9 bases. The CDR3 consists of 14 residues. V gave up 6 bases and J gave up 8 bases; unmatched junction bases: 11. The V gene's germline CDR1 is SGHRS and CDR2 YFSETQ. The CDR3 DNA is TGCGCCAGCACACAAACGGGACAGGGTGACGGCTACACCTTC. This translates into CASTQTGQGDGYTF.

Written as DNA, the CDR3 is TGTGCCAGCAGTCCTAAGCGCTTCGCAGATACGCAGTATTTT. It translates to CASSPKRFADTQYF. J is TRBJ2-3 and V is TRBV7-2; unclear D gene. The CDR3 is 14 residues long. Trimming cost V 6 bases and J 4 bases, with 14 bases left between them. Germline V gives CDR1 SGHTA, CDR2 FQGNSA.

This clonotype has just a few counts. The gene calls are TRBV20-1 and TRBJ1-4; weak D call: TRBD1 (5 bases). V shed 3 bases and J shed 4 bases, with 9 bases lying between them. Looked up from germline, CDR1 is DFQATT and CDR2 is SNEGSKA (reference sequence). This CDR3 comprises 13 residues. In DNA, the CDR3 is TGCAGTGCTAGCAGACAGTATAATGAAAAACTGTTTTTT. Its translation is CSASRQYNEKLFF.

This clonotype turned up a few times. V is TRBV20-1 and J is TRBJ2-1; unclear D gene. V lost 3 bases, J lost 5 bases, and 26 bases lay in between. Germline assignment: CDR1 DFQATT and CDR2 SNEGSKA (reference sequence). This CDR3 is built from 18 residues. The CDR3: CSARGATGSTRLHNEQFF. The CDR3 DNA reads as TGCAGTGCTAGGGGTGCGACCGGCTCCACACGCCTCCACAATGAGCAGTTCTTC.

The gene calls are TRBV14 and TRBJ2-4; D is possibly TRBD1 (5 bases). The germline V and J ends were trimmed by 1 base and 3 bases, with 16 bases remaining between them. Per the germline V gene, CDR1 is SGHDN and CDR2 is FVKESK. The CDR3 contains 17 residues. CDR3 nucleotide sequence: TGTGCCAGCAGCCAAGCGAGACAGTCTTTGGTCAAAAACATTCAGTACTTC. The encoded protein is CASSQARQSLVKNIQYF. The full variable domain, completed using reference TRBV14 and TRBJ2-4, is EAGVTQFPSHSVIEKGQTVTLRCDPISGHDNLYWYRRVMGKEIKFLLHFVKESKQDESGMPNNRFLAERTGGTYSTLKVQPAELEDSGVYFCASSQARQSLVKNIQYFGAGTRLSVL.

A few counts support this clonotype. This chain uses TRBV6-5 with TRBJ1-1; D gene ambiguous. Looked up from germline, CDR1 is MNHEY and CDR2 is SVGAGI. The CDR3 sequence is 13 residues long. The ends were cut back, 0 bases at V and 4 bases at J, with 6 bases in the middle. The CDR3: CASSYSRVTEAFF. The CDR3 coding sequence is TGTGCCAGCAGTTACTCTAGGGTCACTGAAGCTTTCTTT.

The chain recombines TRBV19 with TRBJ2-3, with D tentatively TRBD1 or TRBD2 (5 bases each). V was cut by 5 bases and J by 4 bases, with 10 bases left in between. Germline loops: CDR1 LNHDA, CDR2 SQIVND (reference sequence). The CDR3 is 13 amino acids. CDR3 DNA: TGTGCCAGTAGTTACGGGGCGGCAGATACGCAGTATTTT. Translation gives CASSYGAADTQYF. The full variable domain, rest sourced from reference TRBV19 and TRBJ2-3, is DGGITQSPKYLFRKEGQNVTLSCEQNLNHDAMYWYRQDPGQGLRLIYYSQIVNDFQKGDIAEGYSVSREKKESFPLTVTSAQKNPTAFYLCASSYGAADTQYFGPGTRLTVL.

This clonotype was seen more than once but under ten times. The gene calls are TRBV4-2 and TRBJ1-5, with D possibly TRBD1 on 6 matching bases. This CDR3 is 17 amino acids long. V lost 0 bases and J lost 4, with 16 bases in between. Germline CDR1 LGHNA, CDR2 YNFKEQ. The CDR3 nucleotides are TGTGCCAGCAGCCAAGATCAGCAGGGGATAAGGAATCAGCCCCAGCATTTT. Translating it yields CASSQDQQGIRNQPQHF.

The chain employs TRBV6-5 and TRBJ1-1, with TRBD1 as a possible D gene (5 bases). From germline, CDR1 is MNHEY and CDR2 SVGAGI. The V end lost 2 bases, the J end lost 1 base, and 14 bases lay between the germline ends. CDR3 size: 16 residues. The CDR3 is CASSYLSRGRNTEAFF. CDR3 DNA: TGTGCCAGCAGTTACCTCTCTAGGGGCAGGAACACTGAAGCTTTCTTT.